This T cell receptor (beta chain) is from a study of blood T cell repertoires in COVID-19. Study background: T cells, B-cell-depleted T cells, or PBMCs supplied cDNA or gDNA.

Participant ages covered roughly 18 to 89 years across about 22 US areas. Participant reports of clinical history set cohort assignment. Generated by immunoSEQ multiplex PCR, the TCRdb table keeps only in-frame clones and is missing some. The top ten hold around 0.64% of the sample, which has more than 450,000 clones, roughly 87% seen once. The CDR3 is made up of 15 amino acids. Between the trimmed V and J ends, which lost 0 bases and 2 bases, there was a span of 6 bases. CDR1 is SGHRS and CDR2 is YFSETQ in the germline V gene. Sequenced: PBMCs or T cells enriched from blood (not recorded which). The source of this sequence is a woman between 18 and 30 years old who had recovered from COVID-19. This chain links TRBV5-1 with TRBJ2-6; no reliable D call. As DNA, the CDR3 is TGCGCCAGCAGCTTGGACAGAGCTGGGGCCAACGTCCTGACTTTC. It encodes CASSLDRAGANVLTF.